A single sample is the source of the 19 T cell receptor beta chains below, sequenced in a study of blood T cell repertoires in COVID-19. The repertoire was sequenced with immunoSEQ multiplex PCR; TCRdb's copy has only in-frame clones and lacks some. The sample records 130,000 to 150,000 clones, roughly 87% being singletons. Sequencing was done on a sample of peripheral blood. These TCRs come from a woman between 50 and 59 years old with acute or convalescent COVID-19.

This chain connects TRBV7-8 to TRBJ1-5; 9 bases match TRBD1. V trimming: 5 bases; J trimming: 4 bases; junction bases outside the gene matches: 12. The CDR3 length is 17 residues. Looked up from germline, CDR1 is SGHVS and CDR2 is FQNEAQ. CDR3 sequence: CASSLTRGTGRNQPQHF. As DNA, the CDR3 is TGTGCCAGCAGCCTTACCCGAGGGACAGGGAGGAATCAGCCCCAGCATTTT.

The V gene is TRBV6-1, the J gene TRBJ2-1; 7 bases are a match to TRBD1. Germline V gives CDR1 MNHNS, CDR2 SASEGT. The trim removed 0 bases at V and 4 bases at J, leaving 9 bases unmatched. This CDR3 is built from 17 residues. CDR3 nucleotide sequence: TGTGCCAGCAGTGAAGCGAGGGGGACAGTCATATACAATGAGCAGTTCTTC. Translating gives CASSEARGTVIYNEQFF.

The chain has TRBV19 and TRBJ2-1, with 8 bases aligning to TRBD2. V trimming: 3 bases; J trimming: 2 bases; junction bases outside the gene matches: 3. CDR1 and CDR2 from the germline V gene are LNHDA and SQIVND (reference sequence). The CDR3 has 15 amino acids. The chain's CDR3 is CASSIGREAYNEQFF. CDR3 bases: TGTGCCAGTAGTATCGGGCGGGAGGCCTACAATGAGCAGTTCTTC.

This sequence joins TRBV27 and TRBJ1-2; TRBD1 aligns across 10 bases. Trimming removed 3 bases from V and 6 bases from J; junction bases left unmatched: 1. Germline V gene sequence: CDR1 MNHEY, CDR2 SMNVEV (reference sequence). The CDR3 covers 13 residues. The CDR3 DNA sequence: TGTGCCAGCAGTTTTGGACAGGGGGATGGCTACACCTTC. Translated, it gives CASSFGQGDGYTF.

The rearrangement uses TRBV11-2 and TRBJ2-5; no firm D call. The germline CDR1 and CDR2 sequences are SGHAT and FQNNGV. The CDR3 length is 12 residues. Trimming took 1 base from V and 4 from J, leaving 4 bases between them. CDR3 nucleotide sequence: TGTGCCAGCAGCTTAGGGGCAGAGACCCAGTACTTC. Translated: CASSLGAETQYF.

The J gene is TRBJ2-7, the V gene TRBV5-1; 11 bases are shared with TRBD2. Losses at the gene ends were 3 bases for V and 3 bases for J; bases not matched to a gene: 8. The germline V gene has CDR1 SGHRS and CDR2 YFSETQ. The CDR3 consists of 16 residues. The CDR3 loop is CASSSPGLAANYEQYF. The DNA of the CDR3 is TGCGCCAGCAGCTCACCGGGACTAGCGGCCAACTACGAGCAGTACTTC.

V and J are TRBV27 and TRBJ2-5, with D possibly matching TRBD1 (5 bases). Per germline, CDR1 MNHEY and CDR2 SMNVEV (reference sequence). The CDR3 spans 13 residues. The ends were cut back, 1 base at V and 4 bases at J, with 7 bases in the middle. CDR3 nucleotides: TGTGCCAGCAGTTTATGGGGCCCAGAGACCCAGTACTTC. This encodes CASSLWGPETQYF.

The rearrangement uses TRBV5-1 and TRBJ2-5, with D perhaps TRBD1 (6 bases). The CDR3 length is 15 residues. Germline V lookup: CDR1 SGHRS, CDR2 YFSETQ. V was clipped by 1 base and J by 4 bases, with 14 bases between them. Here the CDR3 reads CASSLSGGRGETQYF. The CDR3 DNA is TGCGCCAGCAGCTTGAGTGGCGGCAGGGGAGAGACCCAGTACTTC.

V and J are TRBV6-5 and TRBJ1-5; no definite D call. The CDR3 length is 14 residues. V lost 8 bases to trimming and J lost 0 bases, with 11 bases between them. Germline loops: CDR1 MNHEY, CDR2 SVGAGI. This CDR3 reads CASGPGLSNQPQHF. CDR3 DNA: TGTGCCAGCGGCCCGGGTCTTAGCAATCAGCCCCAGCATTTT.

The chain has TRBV11-3 and TRBJ1-6; D might be TRBD1 (6 bases). The CDR3 runs 13 residues. Germline V gives CDR1 SGHNT, CDR2 YENEEA. V was trimmed by 5 bases and J by 11 bases, leaving 13 bases between them. CDR3 nucleotide sequence: TGTGCCAGCAGCATGGATAGGGGGACACCCCTCCACTTT. It encodes CASSMDRGTPLHF.

The CDR3: CASSLNQGAGGYEQYF. CDR3 sequence (DNA): TGTGCCAGCAGCTTAAATCAAGGAGCGGGAGGATACGAGCAGTACTTC. V gene TRBV7-6 combines with J gene TRBJ2-7; TRBD2 aligns across 9 bases. CDR1 and CDR2 (germline): SGHVS, FNYEAQ. J gave up 4 bases and V 2 bases, and 9 bases lay outside the gene matches. The CDR3 is 16 residues long.

The chain carries TRBV19 and TRBJ2-7; 7 nucleotides match TRBD1. The CDR3 runs to 12 residues. The V segment lost 5 bases and the J segment 6 bases; nucleotides outside the gene matches: 4. CDR1 and CDR2 (germline): LNHDA, SQIVND (reference sequence). The CDR3 DNA is TGTGCCAGTAGTTATGCAGGGGGCGAGCAGTACTTC. This encodes CASSYAGGEQYF.

The V call is TRBV13, the J call TRBJ1-3; the D gene is possibly TRBD1 (5 bases). Germline CDR1 is PRHDT and CDR2 is FYEKMQ (reference sequence). This CDR3 has 16 residues. Trimming took 2 bases from V and 8 from J, leaving 19 bases between them. The CDR3 spells CASSLRGLTRGDTIYF. CDR3 bases: TGTGCCAGCAGCTTAAGGGGCCTAACAAGAGGAGACACCATATATTTT.

The chain combines TRBV7-8 with TRBJ2-3; maybe TRBD2 (7 bases). The CDR3 consists of 16 residues. V lost 1 base, J lost 3 bases, and 14 bases lay in between. CDR1 is SGHVS and CDR2 is FQNEAQ in the germline V gene. CDR3 region: CASSLVTGRETDTQYF. In nucleotides, the CDR3 is TGTGCCAGCAGCTTAGTCACAGGGAGGGAAACAGATACGCAGTATTTT.

CDR3: CASSPGPRGGLGADTQYF. The DNA for the CDR3 is TGTGCCAGCAGCCCAGGTCCGCGGGGGGGCCTGGGCGCAGATACGCAGTATTTT. This chain uses TRBV7-2 with TRBJ2-3, with TRBD2 matching 9 bases. Germline CDR1 is SGHTA and CDR2 is FQGNSA. This CDR3 region has 18 residues. V shed 5 bases, J shed 4 bases, and the junction held 16 bases outside the gene matches.

In its sample, this clone was seen a few times. J is TRBJ1-4 and V is TRBV19; D remains ambiguous. Germline loops: CDR1 LNHDA, CDR2 SQIVND (reference sequence). Trimming cost V 11 bases and J 3 bases, with 13 bases left between them. The CDR3 has 13 residues. The CDR3 here is CASVDWANEKLFF. The CDR3 DNA sequence: TGTGCCTCCGTGGACTGGGCTAATGAAAAACTGTTTTTT.

This clone came up once. This CDR3 reads CASSFVEAQYF. CDR3 bases: TGTGCCAGCAGCTTCGTGGAGGCGCAGTATTTT. V and J are TRBV7-9 and TRBJ2-3, with D possibly TRBD2 on 5 matching bases. Germline assignment: CDR1 SEHNR and CDR2 FQNEAQ (reference sequence). V was cut by 3 bases and J by 10 bases, with 8 bases left in between. This CDR3 has 11 amino acids. Based on the CDR3 plus reference TRBV7-9 and TRBJ2-3, the full variable domain is DTGVSQNPRHKITKRGQNVTFRCDPISEHNRLYWYRQTLGQGPEFLTYFQNEAQLEKSRLLSDRFSAERPKGSFSTLEIQRTEQGDSAMYLCASSFVEAQYFGPGTRLTVL.

This clone is a singleton in its sample. The chain combines TRBV29-1 with TRBJ1-3, with D hard to call. Trimming cost V 1 base and J 0 bases, with 4 bases left between them. The V gene's germline CDR1 is SQVTM and CDR2 ANQGSEA. The CDR3 extends over 13 amino acids. Here the CDR3 DNA reads TGCAGCGTTGAAGGGGCCTCTGGAAACACCATATATTTT. This translates into CSVEGASGNTIYF.

This chain uses TRBV27 with TRBJ2-7; TRBD2 agrees at 7 bases. The germline V gene has CDR1 MNHEY and CDR2 SMNVEV (reference sequence). J lost 1 base, V lost 7 bases, and 7 bases had no gene match. The CDR3 contains 14 residues. CDR3 DNA sequence: TGTGCCAGCACCAGAGCGCGGGGGTCCTACGAGCAGTACTTC. Its protein product is CASTRARGSYEQYF.